This T cell receptor (beta chain) emerged from a study of blood T cell repertoires in COVID-19. Study summary: The study drew acute and convalescent COVID-19 samples from the United States, Italy and Spain. PBMCs, B-cell-depleted T cells, or T cells provided the cDNA or gDNA that made up the material.

In the authors' methods: Estimates of nucleated cell counts were drawn from the amplification of reference gene primers. The protocol was immunoSEQ multiplex PCR, while the TCRdb copy is restricted to in-frame clones and leaves out a portion. D and trimming were read from the DNA, whereas the V and J calls and clone size are those reported in that table. The sample lists 150,000 to 190,000 clones, approximately 86% occurring once. In germline, CDR1 is MGHRA, CDR2 YSYEKL. V shed 3 bases and J 8 bases; nucleotides not matched to a gene: 16. The CDR3 covers 17 residues. The source is a woman between 65 and 79 years old with acute or convalescent COVID-19. The sequenced sample was peripheral blood. The chain uses TRBV4-1 and TRBJ2-3, with TRBD2 matching over 8 bases. In DNA, the CDR3 is TGCGCCAGCAGCCACCCGGAGAGAGGACTAGCCGCTTCTACGCAGTATTTT. As protein: CASSHPERGLAASTQYF.